The TCR beta chain described here comes from a study of blood T cell repertoires in COVID-19. As for the study in general: PBMCs, B-cell-depleted T cells, or T cells were the source of the cDNA or gDNA that made up the material.

Source study methods: Counts of nucleated cells, estimated from reference gene primer amplification, were obtained. Sequenced by immunoSEQ multiplex PCR; TCRdb stores in-frame clones only, minus some. That table furnishes V, J and clone size, whereas the DNA furnished D and trimming. Of 90,000 to 100,000 clones listed, 85% are singletons. The CDR3 extends over 15 amino acids. Germline CDR1 MNHEY, CDR2 SVGAGI. V shed 0 bases, J shed 8 bases, and the junction held 9 bases outside the gene matches. This TCR came from an elderly man with acute or convalescent COVID-19. Sequencing was done on a sample of peripheral blood. This chain links TRBV6-5 with TRBJ1-2, with 7 bases lining up with TRBD1. The CDR3 nucleotides read TGTGCCAGCAGTTACTCGGGCAGGGGGACGAAAGGCTACACCTTC. It codes for CASSYSGRGTKGYTF.